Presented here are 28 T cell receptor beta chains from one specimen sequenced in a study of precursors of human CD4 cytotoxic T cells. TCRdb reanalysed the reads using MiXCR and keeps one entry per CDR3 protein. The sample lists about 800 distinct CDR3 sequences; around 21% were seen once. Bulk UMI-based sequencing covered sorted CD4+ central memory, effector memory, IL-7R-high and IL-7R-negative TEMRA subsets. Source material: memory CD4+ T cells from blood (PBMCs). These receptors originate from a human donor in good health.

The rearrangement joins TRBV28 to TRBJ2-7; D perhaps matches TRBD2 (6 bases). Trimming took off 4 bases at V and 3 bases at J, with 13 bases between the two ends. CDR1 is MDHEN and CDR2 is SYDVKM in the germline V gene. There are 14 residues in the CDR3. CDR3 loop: CASSSFGGSYEQYF. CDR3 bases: TGTGCCAGCAGTTCCTTCGGGGGTAGCTACGAGCAGTACTTC.

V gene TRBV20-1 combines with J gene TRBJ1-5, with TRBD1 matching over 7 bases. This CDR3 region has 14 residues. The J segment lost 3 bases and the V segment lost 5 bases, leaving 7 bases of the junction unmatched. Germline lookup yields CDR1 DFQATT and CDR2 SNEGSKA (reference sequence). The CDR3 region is CSAVTGTANQPQHF. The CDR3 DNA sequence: TGCAGTGCTGTCACCGGGACAGCCAATCAGCCCCAGCATTTT.

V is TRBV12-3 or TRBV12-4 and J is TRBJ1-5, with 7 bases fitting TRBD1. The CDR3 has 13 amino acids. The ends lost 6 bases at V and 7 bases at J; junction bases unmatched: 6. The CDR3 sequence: CASSSGTEQPQHF. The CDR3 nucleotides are TGTGCCAGCAGCTCCGGGACAGAGCAGCCCCAGCATTTT.

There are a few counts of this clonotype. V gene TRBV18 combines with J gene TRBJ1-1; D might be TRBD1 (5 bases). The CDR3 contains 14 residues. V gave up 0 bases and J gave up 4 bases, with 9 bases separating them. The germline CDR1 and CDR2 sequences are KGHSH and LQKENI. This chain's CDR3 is CASSPPGQRTEAFF. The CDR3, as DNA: TGTGCCAGCTCACCACCGGGGCAGCGCACTGAAGCTTTCTTT.

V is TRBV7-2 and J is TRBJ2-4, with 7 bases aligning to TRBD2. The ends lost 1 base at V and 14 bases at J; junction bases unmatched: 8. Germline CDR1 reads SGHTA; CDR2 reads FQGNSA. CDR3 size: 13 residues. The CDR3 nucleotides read TGTGCCAGCAGCTTAGGACTAGCTTCTGAGGAGTACTTC. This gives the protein CASSLGLASEEYF.

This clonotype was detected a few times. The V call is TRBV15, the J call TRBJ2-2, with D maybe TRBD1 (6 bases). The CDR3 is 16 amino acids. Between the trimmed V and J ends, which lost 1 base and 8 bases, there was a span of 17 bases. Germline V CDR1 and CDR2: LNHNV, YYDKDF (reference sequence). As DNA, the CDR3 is TGTGCCACCAGCAGAGGGGCAACAGGGACCGGAGGGGAGCTGTTTTTT. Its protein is CATSRGATGTGGELFF.

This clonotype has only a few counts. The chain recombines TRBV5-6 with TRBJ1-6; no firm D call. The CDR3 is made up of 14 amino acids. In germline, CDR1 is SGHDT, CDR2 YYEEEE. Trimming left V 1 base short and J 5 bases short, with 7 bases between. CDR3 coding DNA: TGTGCCAGCAGCTTGTCGGGTCATAATTCACCCCTCCACTTT. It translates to CASSLSGHNSPLHF. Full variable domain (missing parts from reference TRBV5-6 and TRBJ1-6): DAGVTQSPTHLIKTRGQQVTLRCSPKSGHDTVSWYQQALGQGPQFIFQYYEEEERQRGNFPDRFSGHQFPNYSSELNVNALLLGDSALYLCASSLSGHNSPLHFGNGTRLTVT.

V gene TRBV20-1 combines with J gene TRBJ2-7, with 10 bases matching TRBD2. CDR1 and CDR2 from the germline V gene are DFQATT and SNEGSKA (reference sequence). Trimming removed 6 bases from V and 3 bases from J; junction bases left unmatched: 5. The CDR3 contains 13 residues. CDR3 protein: CSANRLAGYEQYF. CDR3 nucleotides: TGCAGTGCAAATAGACTAGCGGGCTACGAGCAGTACTTC.

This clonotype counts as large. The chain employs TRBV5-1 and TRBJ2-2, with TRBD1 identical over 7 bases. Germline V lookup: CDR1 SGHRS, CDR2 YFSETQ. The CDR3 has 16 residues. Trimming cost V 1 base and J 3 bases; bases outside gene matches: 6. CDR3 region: CASSLTGASDTGELFF. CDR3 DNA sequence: TGCGCCAGCAGCTTGACAGGGGCGTCGGACACCGGGGAGCTGTTTTTT.

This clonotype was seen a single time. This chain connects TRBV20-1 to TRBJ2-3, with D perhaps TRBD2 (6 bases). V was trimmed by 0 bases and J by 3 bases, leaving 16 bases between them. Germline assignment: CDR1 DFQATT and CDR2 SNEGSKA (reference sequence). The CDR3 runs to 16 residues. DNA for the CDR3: TGCAGTGCTAGAGATAATCCGGGAGAAATGACAGATACGCAGTATTTT. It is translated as CSARDNPGEMTDTQYF.

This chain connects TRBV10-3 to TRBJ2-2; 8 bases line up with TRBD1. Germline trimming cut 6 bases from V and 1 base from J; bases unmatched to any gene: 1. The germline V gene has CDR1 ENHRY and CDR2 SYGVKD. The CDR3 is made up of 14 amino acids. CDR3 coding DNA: TGTGCCATCAGGGACAGGGAGAACACCGGGGAGCTGTTTTTT. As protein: CAIRDRENTGELFF.

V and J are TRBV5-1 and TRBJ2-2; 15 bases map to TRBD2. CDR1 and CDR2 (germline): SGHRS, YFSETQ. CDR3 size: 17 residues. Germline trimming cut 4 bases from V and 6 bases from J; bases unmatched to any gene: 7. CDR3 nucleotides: TGCGCCAGCAGCCCGGGACTAGCGGGAGGTATGGCCGGGGAGCTGTTTTTT. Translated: CASSPGLAGGMAGELFF. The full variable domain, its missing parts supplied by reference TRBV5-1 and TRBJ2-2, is KAGVTQTPRYLIKTRGQQVTLSCSPISGHRSVSWYQQTPGQGLQFLFEYFSETQRNKGNFPGRFSGRQFSNSRSEMNVSTLELGDSALYLCASSPGLAGGMAGELFFGEGSRLTVL.

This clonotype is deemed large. The CDR3 loop is CSVQYGTANTEAFF. Here the CDR3 DNA reads TGCAGCGTTCAATACGGGACAGCGAACACTGAAGCTTTCTTT. The rearrangement joins TRBV29-1 to TRBJ1-1; 7 bases fit TRBD1. The CDR3 covers 14 residues. Germline CDR1 reads SQVTM; CDR2 reads ANQGSEA. The trim removed 5 bases at V and 1 base at J, leaving 7 bases unmatched.

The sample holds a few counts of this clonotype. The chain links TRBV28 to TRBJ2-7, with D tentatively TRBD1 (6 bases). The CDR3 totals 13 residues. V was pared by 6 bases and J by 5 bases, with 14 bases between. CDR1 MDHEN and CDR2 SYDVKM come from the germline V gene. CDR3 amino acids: CASRYRAYDEQYF. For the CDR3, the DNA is TGTGCCAGCAGATACAGGGCATATGACGAGCAGTACTTC. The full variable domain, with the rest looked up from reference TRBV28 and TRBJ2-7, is DVKVTQSSRYLVKRTGEKVFLECVQDMDHENMFWYRQDPGLGLRLIYFSYDVKMKEKGDIPEGYSVSREKKERFSLILESASTNQTSMYLCASRYRAYDEQYFGPGTRLTVT.

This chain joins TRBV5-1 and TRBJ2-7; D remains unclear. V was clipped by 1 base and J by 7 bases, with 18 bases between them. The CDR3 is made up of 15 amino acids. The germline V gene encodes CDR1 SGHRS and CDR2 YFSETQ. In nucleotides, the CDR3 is TGCGCCAGCAGCTTGTCTGGTGGTTCGTCTGGGGAGCAGTACTTC. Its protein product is CASSLSGGSSGEQYF.

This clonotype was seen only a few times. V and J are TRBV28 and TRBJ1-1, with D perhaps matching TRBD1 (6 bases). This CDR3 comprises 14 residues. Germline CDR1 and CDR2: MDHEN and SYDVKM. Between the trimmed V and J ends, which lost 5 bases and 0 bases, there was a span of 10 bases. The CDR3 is CASSDTGMNTEAFF. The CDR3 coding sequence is TGTGCCAGCAGTGATACAGGGATGAACACTGAAGCTTTCTTT. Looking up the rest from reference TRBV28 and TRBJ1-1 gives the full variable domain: DVKVTQSSRYLVKRTGEKVFLECVQDMDHENMFWYRQDPGLGLRLIYFSYDVKMKEKGDIPEGYSVSREKKERFSLILESASTNQTSMYLCASSDTGMNTEAFFGQGTRLTVV.

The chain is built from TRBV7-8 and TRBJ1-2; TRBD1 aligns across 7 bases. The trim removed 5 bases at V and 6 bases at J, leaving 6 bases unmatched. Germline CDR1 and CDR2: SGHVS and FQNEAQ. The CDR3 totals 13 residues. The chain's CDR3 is CASSLTGVDGYTF. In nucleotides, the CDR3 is TGTGCCAGCAGCCTCACAGGGGTTGATGGCTACACCTTC. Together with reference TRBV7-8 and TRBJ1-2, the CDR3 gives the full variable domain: GAGVSQSPRYKVAKRGQDVALRCDPISGHVSLFWYQQALGQGPEFLTYFQNEAQLDKSGLPSDRFFAERPEGSVSTLKIQRTQQEDSAVYLCASSLTGVDGYTFGSGTRLTVV.

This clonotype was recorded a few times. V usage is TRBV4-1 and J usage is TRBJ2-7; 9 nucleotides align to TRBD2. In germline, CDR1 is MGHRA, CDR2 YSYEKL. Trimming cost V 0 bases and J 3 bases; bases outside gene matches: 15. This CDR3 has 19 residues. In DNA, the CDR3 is TGCGCCAGCAGCCAAGATCGAGAACTAGCGGGCGGGACCCACTACGAGCAGTACTTC. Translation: CASSQDRELAGGTHYEQYF.

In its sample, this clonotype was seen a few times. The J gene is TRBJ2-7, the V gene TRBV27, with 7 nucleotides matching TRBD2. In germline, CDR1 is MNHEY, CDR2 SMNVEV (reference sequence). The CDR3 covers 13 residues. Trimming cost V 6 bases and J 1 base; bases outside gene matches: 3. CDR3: CASRSSGSYEQYF. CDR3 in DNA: TGTGCCAGCAGGTCTAGCGGTTCCTACGAGCAGTACTTC.

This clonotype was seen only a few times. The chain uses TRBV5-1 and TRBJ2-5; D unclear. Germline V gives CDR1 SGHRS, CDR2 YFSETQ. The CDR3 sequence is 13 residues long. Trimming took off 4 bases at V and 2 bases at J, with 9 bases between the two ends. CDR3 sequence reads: CASSPTGQETQYF. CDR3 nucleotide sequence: TGCGCCAGCAGCCCAACTGGTCAAGAGACCCAGTACTTC.

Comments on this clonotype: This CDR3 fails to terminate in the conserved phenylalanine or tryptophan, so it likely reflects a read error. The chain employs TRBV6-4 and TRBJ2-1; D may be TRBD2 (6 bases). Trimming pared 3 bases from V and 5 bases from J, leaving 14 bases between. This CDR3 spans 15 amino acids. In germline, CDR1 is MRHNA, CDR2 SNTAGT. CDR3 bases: TGTGCCAGCAGTGAGAACGGGGGAGACCACAATGAGCAGTTCTGC. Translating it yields CASSENGGDHNEQFC.

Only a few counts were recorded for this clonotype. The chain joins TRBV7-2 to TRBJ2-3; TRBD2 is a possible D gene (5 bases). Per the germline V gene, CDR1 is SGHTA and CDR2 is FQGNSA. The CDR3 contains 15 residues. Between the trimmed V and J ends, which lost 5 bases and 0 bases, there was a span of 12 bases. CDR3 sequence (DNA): TGTGCCAGCAGCGCTAGCTATACTAGCACAGATACGCAGTATTTT. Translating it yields CASSASYTSTDTQYF.

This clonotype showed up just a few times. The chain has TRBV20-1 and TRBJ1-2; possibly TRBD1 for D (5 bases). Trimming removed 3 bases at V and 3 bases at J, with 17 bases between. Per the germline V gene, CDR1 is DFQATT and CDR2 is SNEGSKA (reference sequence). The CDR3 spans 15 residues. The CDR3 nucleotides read TGCAGTGCTAGTGAGAGAGGGGATGAATACTATGGCTACACCTTC. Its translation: CSASERGDEYYGYTF.

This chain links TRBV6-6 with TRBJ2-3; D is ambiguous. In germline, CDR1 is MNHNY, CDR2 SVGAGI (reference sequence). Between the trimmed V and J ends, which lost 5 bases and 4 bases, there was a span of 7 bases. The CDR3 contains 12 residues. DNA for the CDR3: TGTGCCAGCAGTCTCACTGCAGATACGCAGTATTTT. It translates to CASSLTADTQYF.

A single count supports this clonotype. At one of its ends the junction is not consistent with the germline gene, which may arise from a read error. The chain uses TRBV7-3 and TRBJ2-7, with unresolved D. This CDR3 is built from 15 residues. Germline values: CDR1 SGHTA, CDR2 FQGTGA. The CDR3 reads CASSQSPGPRYELYF. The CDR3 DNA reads TGTGCCAGCAGCCAGTCGCCCGGCCCTAGATACGAGCTGTACTTC. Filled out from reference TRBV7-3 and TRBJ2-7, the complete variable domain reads GAGVSQTPSNKVTEKGKYVELRCDPISGHTALYWYRQSLGQGPEFLIYFQGTGAADDSGLPNDRFFAVRPEGSVSTLKIQRTERGDSAVYLCASSQSPGPRYELYFGPGTRLTVT.

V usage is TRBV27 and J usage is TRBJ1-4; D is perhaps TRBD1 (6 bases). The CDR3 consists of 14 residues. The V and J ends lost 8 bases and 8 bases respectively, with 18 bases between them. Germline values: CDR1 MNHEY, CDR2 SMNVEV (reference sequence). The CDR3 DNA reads TGTGCCAGCGGGTTACAGGGCCTAGGGGAAAAACTGTTTTTT. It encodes CASGLQGLGEKLFF.

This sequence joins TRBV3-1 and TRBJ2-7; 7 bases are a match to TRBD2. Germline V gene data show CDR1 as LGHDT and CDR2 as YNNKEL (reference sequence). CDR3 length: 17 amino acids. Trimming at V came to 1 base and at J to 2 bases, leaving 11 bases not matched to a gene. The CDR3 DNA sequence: TGTGCCAGCAGCCAAGGGCGGGGCGGGAGAAACCCCTACGAGCAGTACTTC. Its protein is CASSQGRGGRNPYEQYF.

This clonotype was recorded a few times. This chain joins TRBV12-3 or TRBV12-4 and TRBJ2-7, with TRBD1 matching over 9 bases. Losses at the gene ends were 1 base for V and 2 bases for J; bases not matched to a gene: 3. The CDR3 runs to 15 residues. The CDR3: CASSLEGTGPYEQYF. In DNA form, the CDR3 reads TGTGCCAGCAGTTTAGAGGGGACAGGGCCCTACGAGCAGTACTTC.